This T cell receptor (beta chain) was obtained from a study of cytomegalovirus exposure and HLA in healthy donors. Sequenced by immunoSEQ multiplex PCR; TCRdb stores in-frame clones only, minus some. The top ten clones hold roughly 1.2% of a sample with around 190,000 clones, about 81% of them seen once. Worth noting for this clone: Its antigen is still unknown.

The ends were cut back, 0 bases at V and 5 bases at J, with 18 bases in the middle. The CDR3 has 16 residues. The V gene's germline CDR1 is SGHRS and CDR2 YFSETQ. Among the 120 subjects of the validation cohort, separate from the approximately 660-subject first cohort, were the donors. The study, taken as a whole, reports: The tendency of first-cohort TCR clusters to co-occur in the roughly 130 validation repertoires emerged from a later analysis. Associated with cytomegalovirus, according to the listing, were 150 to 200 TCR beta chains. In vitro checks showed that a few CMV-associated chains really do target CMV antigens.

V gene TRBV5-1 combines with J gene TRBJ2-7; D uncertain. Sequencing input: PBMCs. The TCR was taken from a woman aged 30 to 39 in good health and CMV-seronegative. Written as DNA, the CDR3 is TGCGCCAGCAGCTTGGAACCCCCGTACGAGGAACACGAGCAGTACTTC. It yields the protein CASSLEPPYEEHEQYF.